The following is a T cell receptor (beta chain) sequence with its context. Authors' data handling: Estimates of nucleated cell counts were drawn from the amplification of reference gene primers. Libraries were prepared by immunoSEQ multiplex PCR; TCRdb keeps only in-frame clonotypes and omits some of them. Clone size and the V and J calls come from that table; the DNA yielded D and trimming. In the table there are under 250,000 clones, approximately 90% of which are singletons. The age range of participants was about 18 to 100 years, with residence in fewer than 25 US areas. Grouping used clinical history reported by participants in a survey and questionnaire. This sample was included in a study of blood T cell repertoires in COVID-19. Across the study: Whether acute or convalescent, the COVID-19 samples came from the United States, Italy and Spain.

Trimming cost V 5 bases and J 6 bases; bases outside gene matches: 15. This CDR3 is built from 16 residues. CDR1 is SGHNT, CDR2 YENEEA, per germline. The rearrangement uses TRBV11-3 and TRBJ1-2; 7 nucleotides align to TRBD1. The sequenced sample consisted of PBMCs or T cells enriched from blood (not recorded which). This clonotype was sampled from a woman younger than 30 in a cohort exposed to, infected with or recovered from COVID-19 (not recorded which). The CDR3 coding sequence is TGTGCCAGCAGCCCAAAACCCTCAGGGGGAGTCCATGGCTACACCTTC. Encoded protein: CASSPKPSGGVHGYTF. Full variable domain (remainder filled in from reference TRBV11-3 and TRBJ1-2): EAGVVQSPRYKIIEKKQPVAFWCNPISGHNTLYWYLQNLGQGPELLIRYENEEAVDDSQLPKDRFSAERLKGVDSTLKIQPAELGDSAVYLCASSPKPSGGVHGYTFGSGTRLTVV.